The 13 T cell receptor beta chains below all came from one sample that was sequenced in a study of shared clonotypes between healthy human individuals. This table comes from immunoSEQ multiplex PCR, and its TCRdb copy is limited to in-frame clones, with some not included. The sample yields millions of clones, roughly 94% seen once. The sequencing sample was made of naive CD4+ T cells sorted from blood. The subset was: CD45RA+ positively selected. The receptors derive from a man between 18 and 29 years old in good health.

The V and J genes are TRBV7-2 and TRBJ2-1; possibly TRBD1 or TRBD2 for D (5 bases each). This CDR3 is 16 amino acids long. V dropped 2 bases and J dropped 3 bases, with 14 bases sitting between them. Germline V lookup: CDR1 SGHTA, CDR2 FQGNSA. The CDR3 is CASSLSSGAGYNEQFF. The CDR3 DNA is TGTGCCAGCAGCTTAAGTTCCGGGGCAGGCTACAATGAGCAGTTCTTC.

This clone appeared a single time. The identical CDR3 is also encoded by other nucleotide sequences in the sample. For the CDR3, the DNA is TGCGCCAGCAGCTTGGCGGGATCCTACGAGCAGTACTTC. It codes for CASSLAGSYEQYF. This chain connects TRBV5-1 to TRBJ2-7; TRBD2 might be the D (5 bases). Germline-derived CDR1 and CDR2 are SGHRS and YFSETQ. V gave up 0 bases and J gave up 1 base, with 5 bases separating them. The CDR3 runs 13 residues.

V usage is TRBV7-9 and J usage is TRBJ2-1; D might be TRBD1 or TRBD2, each matching 5 bases. Germline V CDR1 and CDR2: SEHNR, FQNEAQ (reference sequence). The CDR3 totals 14 residues. Trimming cost V 7 bases and J 9 bases, with 19 bases left between them. The CDR3, as DNA: TGTGCCAGCACCACATATCCCCCGGGGACTGAGCAGTTCTTC. Its protein product is CASTTYPPGTEQFF.

As for this clone: In the same sample, other DNA sequences code for this CDR3. This chain connects TRBV10-3 to TRBJ1-1; 9 nucleotides align to TRBD1. The V gene's germline CDR1 is ENHRY and CDR2 SYGVKD. The CDR3 has 12 amino acids. Trimming cost V 8 bases and J 3 bases; bases outside gene matches: 1. The CDR3 protein is CAIRTGDTEAFF. CDR3 nucleotides: TGTGCCATCCGGACAGGGGACACTGAAGCTTTCTTT.

The V gene is TRBV2, the J gene TRBJ2-5; possibly TRBD2 for D (5 bases). Germline-derived CDR1 and CDR2 are SNHLY and FYNNEI. The CDR3 runs 13 residues. The ends were cut back, 8 bases at V and 4 bases at J, with 14 bases in the middle. The CDR3 loop reads CASRFAGGETQYF. Here the CDR3 DNA reads TGTGCCAGCCGTTTTGCGGGTGGAGAGACCCAGTACTTC. Variable domain in full (rest from reference TRBV2 and TRBJ2-5): EPEVTQTPSHQVTQMGQEVILRCVPISNHLYFYWYRQILGQKVEFLVSFYNNEISEKSEIFDDQFSVERPDGSNFTLKIRSTKLEDSAMYFCASRFAGGETQYFGPGTRLLVL.

The chain uses TRBV5-1 and TRBJ1-2; D gene ambiguous. V was trimmed by 1 base and J by 2 bases, leaving 6 bases between them. This CDR3 is 13 amino acids long. Germline CDR1 is SGHRS and CDR2 is YFSETQ. The CDR3 DNA sequence: TGCGCCAGCAGCTTGATAGGGAACTATGGCTACACCTTC. Its protein product is CASSLIGNYGYTF.

The rearrangement links TRBV9 to TRBJ1-4; 7 positions match TRBD1. The CDR3 length is 15 residues. The germline gives CDR1 SGDLS, CDR2 YYNGEE. Trimming cost V 0 bases and J 3 bases; bases outside gene matches: 2. The CDR3: CASSVAGQSNEKLFF. The CDR3 DNA follows: TGTGCCAGCAGCGTAGCGGGACAGTCTAATGAAAAACTGTTTTTT.

The chain couples TRBV5-4 to TRBJ2-7, with no clear D. The CDR3 consists of 15 residues. V lost 0 bases and J lost 5, with 15 bases in between. Germline-derived CDR1 and CDR2 are SGHNT and YYREEE (reference sequence). The CDR3 loop reads CASSLEVTPPHEQYF. CDR3 in DNA: TGTGCCAGCAGCTTGGAAGTGACACCTCCTCACGAGCAGTACTTC.

This clone was found a few times. An end of the junction differs from the germline gene, which may be a read error. Additional DNA sequences in this sample encode the identical CDR3. The V gene is TRBV11-1, the J gene TRBJ2-7; the D is unclear. Looked up from germline, CDR1 is SGHAT and CDR2 is FQDESV (reference sequence). This CDR3 spans 15 amino acids. The CDR3 coding sequence is TGTGCCAGCAGCTTAGGACTCGAACTGTCCTACGAGCAATACTTC. As protein: CASSLGLELSYEQYF.

This clone came up once. The chain couples TRBV6-1 to TRBJ2-7; perhaps D is TRBD1 or TRBD2 (6 bases each). V was pared by 4 bases and J by 6 bases, with 10 bases between. The CDR3 length is 12 residues. Germline CDR1 and CDR2: MNHNS and SASEGT. CDR3 nucleotide sequence: TGTGCCAGCAGTGGAGAGGGGGGCGAGCAGTACTTC. This encodes CASSGEGGEQYF.

J is TRBJ1-2 and V is TRBV2; D call uncertain. The V end lost 6 bases, the J end lost 6 bases, and 17 bases lay between the germline ends. Germline CDR1 SNHLY, CDR2 FYNNEI. This CDR3 spans 14 amino acids. The chain's CDR3 is CASRDYRGWNGYTF. DNA of the CDR3: TGTGCCAGCAGAGACTACAGAGGTTGGAATGGCTACACCTTC.

This clone appeared a single time. The gene calls are TRBV6-1 and TRBJ2-7; D gene unclear. With 0 bases removed from V and 9 bases from J, the gap between germline ends came to 12 bases. The CDR3 covers 13 residues. Germline lookup yields CDR1 MNHNS and CDR2 SASEGT. CDR3 residues: CASSEAYVWGQYF. CDR3 coding DNA: TGTGCCAGCAGTGAAGCCTATGTTTGGGGGCAGTACTTC.

V usage is TRBV7-2 and J usage is TRBJ2-7; 8 nucleotides line up with TRBD1. This CDR3 has 13 residues. The germline V gene encodes CDR1 SGHTA and CDR2 FQGNSA. The V gene end was trimmed by 8 bases and the J gene end by 5 bases; junction bases not matched to a gene: 8. This CDR3 reads CASRTGTGHEQYF. CDR3 DNA sequence: TGTGCCAGCCGCACCGGGACAGGACACGAGCAGTACTTC. Full variable domain (remainder filled in from reference TRBV7-2 and TRBJ2-7): GAGVSQSPSNKVTEKGKDVELRCDPISGHTALYWYRQSLGQGLEFLIYFQGNSAPDKSGLPSDRFSAERTGGSVSTLTIQRTQQEDSAVYLCASRTGTGHEQYFGPGTRLTVT.